The entry that follows covers one TCR beta chain sequence. The use of a sample-barcoded 5' primer and a J-beta primer mix characterized a second PCR of about 7 to 12 cycles. TCRdb passed the 5' RACE reads through MiXCR, listing each CDR3 protein once. The data show 950,000 to 1,200,000 distinct CDR3 sequences, 30% to 40% seen once. These data originate in a study of blood T cells in healthy people across ages. This CDR3 has 12 amino acids. J lost 2 bases, V lost 5 bases, and 2 bases had no gene match. Germline assignment: CDR1 DFQATT and CDR2 SNEGSKA (reference sequence). Sequenced input: blood. The receptor's source is a young man in good health. The V and J genes are TRBV20-1 and TRBJ2-5, with TRBD1 identical over 7 bases. The CDR3 loop is CSAGGQQETQYF. CDR3 DNA sequence: TGCAGTGCTGGGGGACAGCAAGAGACCCAGTACTTC.